These 26 T cell receptor beta chains came from one sample sequenced in a study of blood T cell repertoires in COVID-19 (dated by TCRdb to about 2020). The library relied on the immunoSEQ multiplex PCR assay. TCRdb holds this immuneACCESS table with in-frame rearrangements only. Some clones are missing; in checked studies, unresolved V genes explain under half, and the rest has no known cause. This sample gives about 56,000 clones in total; 89% of them show up just once. The ten most abundant clones make up about 46% of the sample. The sequenced sample consisted of peripheral blood. These TCRs come from a woman aged 55-75 years with COVID-19, enrolled during active disease.

This chain joins TRBV7-2 and TRBJ2-2, with D possibly matching TRBD2 (5 bases). CDR1 SGHTA and CDR2 FQGNSA come from the germline V gene. Trimming took off 5 bases at V and 1 base at J, with 11 bases between the two ends. The CDR3 is 15 amino acids. The CDR3 region is CASSQSGLNTGELFF. CDR3 in DNA: TGTGCCAGCAGCCAGAGCGGACTGAACACCGGGGAGCTGTTTTTT.

This clone was recorded once. V gene TRBV7-2 combines with J gene TRBJ2-3; 9 nucleotides line up with TRBD2. Trimming removed 4 bases from V and 6 bases from J; junction bases left unmatched: 14. This CDR3 is 17 amino acids long. Germline CDR1 is SGHTA and CDR2 is FQGNSA. CDR3 sequence: CASSWPQFAGGLDTQYF. As DNA, the CDR3 is TGTGCCAGCAGCTGGCCCCAATTTGCGGGAGGGCTGGATACGCAGTATTTT.

CDR3 in amino acids: CASSRGSEQYF. Written as DNA, the CDR3 is TGTGCCAGCAGCAGAGGGAGCGAGCAGTACTTC. The V and J genes are TRBV7-6 and TRBJ2-7, with a weak D call TRBD2 (5 bases). The ends were cut back, 5 bases at V and 6 bases at J, with 8 bases in the middle. From germline, CDR1 is SGHVS and CDR2 FNYEAQ. CDR3 length: 11 amino acids.

CDR3 loop: CATSTAGAKNIQYF. Here the CDR3 DNA reads TGCGCCACCTCCACGGCAGGGGCCAAAAACATTCAGTACTTC. This sequence joins TRBV10-2 and TRBJ2-4; D possibly corresponds to TRBD1 (5 bases). Germline V gene data show CDR1 as WSHSY and CDR2 as SAAADI. The CDR3 contains 14 residues. V lost 10 bases to trimming and J lost 1 base, with 14 bases between them.

The rearrangement joins TRBV2 to TRBJ2-5, with D tentatively TRBD2 (5 bases). In germline, CDR1 is SNHLY, CDR2 FYNNEI. V was shortened by 7 bases and J by 5 bases, with 11 bases between the two germline ends. This CDR3 contains 12 residues. CDR3 in DNA: TGTGCCAGCACTGACCCGGGGGAGACCCAGTACTTC. Its protein is CASTDPGETQYF.

The rearrangement joins TRBV19 to TRBJ2-7; D possibly corresponds to TRBD1 (5 bases). Germline values: CDR1 LNHDA, CDR2 SQIVND (reference sequence). The CDR3 consists of 14 residues. The ends were cut back, 6 bases at V and 0 bases at J, with 12 bases in the middle. The CDR3 sequence is CASSPTASSYEQYF. CDR3 sequence (DNA): TGTGCCAGTAGCCCGACAGCTAGCTCCTACGAGCAGTACTTC.

This chain links TRBV30 with TRBJ1-1, with 10 bases fitting TRBD1. The CDR3 is 16 amino acids. V was pared by 5 bases and J by 0 bases, with 9 bases of the junction left unmatched. The germline gives CDR1 GTSNPN, CDR2 SVGIG (reference sequence). CDR3 coding DNA: TGTGCCTGGGGATTTCCGGGACAGGGGATGAACACTGAAGCTTTCTTT. This translates into CAWGFPGQGMNTEAFF.

The chain has TRBV6-5 and TRBJ1-1; TRBD1 might be the D (5 bases). V was clipped by 5 bases and J by 3 bases, with 10 bases between them. The V gene's germline CDR1 is MNHEY and CDR2 SVGAGI. The CDR3 extends over 13 amino acids. Here the CDR3 reads CASSRQIHTEAFF. In DNA form, the CDR3 reads TGTGCCAGCAGTAGACAGATACACACTGAAGCTTTCTTT.

The chain combines TRBV6-5 with TRBJ2-2; a weak D match, TRBD2 (6 bases). V was clipped by 7 bases and J by 1 base, with 13 bases between them. The CDR3 spans 15 residues. The germline V gene has CDR1 MNHEY and CDR2 SVGAGI. CDR3: CASTPGLRNTGELFF. The CDR3 coding sequence is TGTGCCAGCACACCGGGACTGAGGAACACCGGGGAGCTGTTTTTT.

This clone was observed a single time. The gene calls are TRBV6-6 and TRBJ2-3; TRBD2 is a possible D gene (5 bases). Trimming pared 0 bases from V and 6 bases from J, leaving 13 bases between. Germline assignment: CDR1 MNHNY and CDR2 SVGAGI (reference sequence). The CDR3 spans 15 residues. CDR3 DNA sequence: TGTGCCAGCAGTTACTCCGGACTTCTTCGGGATACGCAGTATTTT. It codes for CASSYSGLLRDTQYF.

The DNA of the CDR3 is TGTGCCAGCAGTTTAGAAGGGGCTGGAATTGTTTATGGCTACACCTTC. It encodes CASSLEGAGIVYGYTF. V usage is TRBV27 and J usage is TRBJ1-2, with D possibly matching TRBD1 (5 bases). The CDR3 has 16 amino acids. Germline V CDR1 and CDR2: MNHEY, SMNVEV (reference sequence). The V and J ends lost 2 bases and 5 bases respectively, with 18 bases between them.

This clone was seen a few times. V is TRBV7-9 and J is TRBJ1-3; 7 bases match TRBD1. Trimming removed 1 base from V and 2 bases from J; junction bases left unmatched: 5. Germline loops: CDR1 SEHNR, CDR2 FQNEAQ (reference sequence). The CDR3 loop spans 16 amino acids. The CDR3 is CASSLGAGTAGNTIYF. In nucleotides, the CDR3 is TGTGCCAGCAGCTTAGGGGCCGGGACAGCTGGAAACACCATATATTTT.

This CDR3 is CASSLTGSGELFF. The DNA of the CDR3 is TGTGCCAGCAGTTTAACAGGGTCCGGGGAGCTGTTTTTT. The rearrangement uses TRBV12-3 or TRBV12-4 and TRBJ2-2, with D possibly matching TRBD1 (6 bases). Trimming took 2 bases from V and 6 from J, leaving 7 bases between them. This CDR3 has 13 amino acids.

V and J are TRBV7-2 and TRBJ2-5, with 8 bases matching TRBD2. The CDR3 totals 14 residues. V shed 5 bases and J 5 bases; nucleotides not matched to a gene: 7. Germline V lookup: CDR1 SGHTA, CDR2 FQGNSA. The chain's CDR3 is CASSPGVAGETQYF. CDR3 DNA sequence: TGTGCCAGCAGCCCGGGGGTAGCGGGGGAGACCCAGTACTTC.

The chain links TRBV6-2 or TRBV6-3 to TRBJ2-7; a possible D gene is TRBD2 (6 bases). V lost 6 bases and J lost 5, with 17 bases in between. The CDR3 covers 14 residues. The V gene's germline CDR1 is MNHEY and CDR2 SVGEGT. The CDR3 is CASRPAGSMNEQYF. The CDR3 DNA reads TGTGCCAGCAGGCCTGCCGGGAGTATGAACGAGCAGTACTTC.

This clone was recorded only once. CDR3 nucleotide sequence: TGTGCCAGCAGTCCCCGTAATGGAAACACCATATATTTT. Its protein product is CASSPRNGNTIYF. The chain employs TRBV6-5 and TRBJ1-3; D call uncertain. The CDR3 runs 13 residues. CDR1 and CDR2 (germline): MNHEY, SVGAGI. Trimming took off 5 bases at V and 3 bases at J, with 8 bases between the two ends.

A few counts support this clone. The CDR3 sequence: CASSELTDLWAYTF. The CDR3 DNA reads TGTGCCAGCAGTGAGTTGACAGACCTATGGGCCTACACCTTC. V gene TRBV6-1 combines with J gene TRBJ1-2; D possibly corresponds to TRBD1 (5 bases). The CDR3 is 14 residues long. Germline CDR1 reads MNHNS; CDR2 reads SASEGT. V was shortened by 3 bases and J by 10 bases, with 18 bases between the two germline ends.

The chain joins TRBV21-1 to TRBJ1-5; the D call of TRBD1 is as the table states it, not checked on the DNA. TRBV21-1 is designated a pseudogene. The CDR3 spans 15 residues. CDR3 amino acids: CASSPQGSGNQPQHF. CDR3 nucleotides: TGTGCCAGCAGTCCCCAGGGGAGTGGAAATCAGCCCCAGCATTTT.

This chain connects TRBV2 to TRBJ2-1, with D possibly matching TRBD2 (5 bases). Germline assignment: CDR1 SNHLY and CDR2 FYNNEI. V lost 10 bases to trimming and J lost 4 bases, with 11 bases between them. This CDR3 spans 12 amino acids. The CDR3 DNA reads as TGTGCCACCCAGCCGGGGTACAATGAGCAGTTCTTC. Its protein is CATQPGYNEQFF.

This clone has more than one count but fewer than ten. The V call is TRBV5-7, the J call TRBJ2-2, with a weak D call TRBD2 (5 bases). TRBV5-7 is labeled an ORF, and its function is uncertain. V dropped 6 bases and J dropped 8 bases, with 17 bases sitting between them. This CDR3 is built from 14 residues. CDR3 DNA: TGTGCCAGCATTGACCTGGAGGCCAAAGGGGAGCTGTTTTTT. Translating gives CASIDLEAKGELFF.

As DNA, the CDR3 is TGTGCCACCACAGGGAATTATAATTCACCCCTCCACTTT. Translated: CATTGNYNSPLHF. The V call is TRBV19, the J call TRBJ1-6; TRBD1 is a possible D gene (6 bases). Germline values: CDR1 LNHDA, CDR2 SQIVND (reference sequence). The CDR3 loop spans 13 amino acids. The V and J ends lost 10 bases and 4 bases respectively, with 11 bases between them. Supplemented by reference TRBV19 and TRBJ1-6, the full variable domain reads DGGITQSPKYLFRKEGQNVTLSCEQNLNHDAMYWYRQDPGQGLRLIYYSQIVNDFQKGDIAEGYSVSREKKESFPLTVTSAQKNPTAFYLCATTGNYNSPLHFGNGTRLTVT.

The rearrangement links TRBV4-3 to TRBJ2-1, with 7 bases matching TRBD2. The CDR3 consists of 15 residues. Per the germline V gene, CDR1 is LGHNA and CDR2 is YSLEER. Germline trimming cut 1 base from V and 8 bases from J; bases unmatched to any gene: 8. The CDR3 here is CASSQVGGGVDEQFF. The CDR3 region has the DNA TGCGCCAGCAGCCAAGTTGGTGGGGGGGTCGATGAGCAGTTCTTC.

This clone has only one observation. This chain joins TRBV6-6 and TRBJ2-1, with 10 bases identical to TRBD2. Germline CDR1 reads MNHNY; CDR2 reads SVGAGI (reference sequence). CDR3 length: 17 residues. Trimming removed 5 bases from V and 2 bases from J; junction bases left unmatched: 9. The CDR3 DNA follows: TGTGCCAGCAGTCAGGATCCGGGACTAGCGACCTACAATGAGCAGTTCTTC. Its protein product is CASSQDPGLATYNEQFF.

The chain is built from TRBV10-1 and TRBJ1-1; D unresolved. The CDR3 spans 12 residues. The V gene lost 6 bases and the J gene lost 4 bases, with 9 bases spanning the gap. Germline V gene data show CDR1 as WNHNN and CDR2 as SYGVQD (reference sequence). The CDR3 here is CASSFSGTEAFF. As DNA, the CDR3 is TGCGCCAGCAGCTTTTCGGGCACTGAAGCTTTCTTT.

This clone was picked up one time. This chain joins TRBV30 and TRBJ1-2; D is undetermined. V shed 0 bases and J shed 4 bases, with 9 bases lying between them. Germline V lookup: CDR1 GTSNPN, CDR2 SVGIG (reference sequence). CDR3 size: 13 residues. CDR3 region: CAWSVGAAYGYTF. CDR3 bases: TGTGCCTGGAGTGTGGGAGCAGCCTATGGCTACACCTTC.

This rearrangement joins TRBV20-1 to TRBJ1-1, with TRBD1 as a possible D gene (5 bases). Germline assignment: CDR1 DFQATT and CDR2 SNEGSKA (reference sequence). This CDR3 has 11 amino acids. This CDR3 is CSVDSTTEAFF. The CDR3 DNA sequence: TGCAGCGTCGACAGTACCACTGAAGCTTTCTTT.